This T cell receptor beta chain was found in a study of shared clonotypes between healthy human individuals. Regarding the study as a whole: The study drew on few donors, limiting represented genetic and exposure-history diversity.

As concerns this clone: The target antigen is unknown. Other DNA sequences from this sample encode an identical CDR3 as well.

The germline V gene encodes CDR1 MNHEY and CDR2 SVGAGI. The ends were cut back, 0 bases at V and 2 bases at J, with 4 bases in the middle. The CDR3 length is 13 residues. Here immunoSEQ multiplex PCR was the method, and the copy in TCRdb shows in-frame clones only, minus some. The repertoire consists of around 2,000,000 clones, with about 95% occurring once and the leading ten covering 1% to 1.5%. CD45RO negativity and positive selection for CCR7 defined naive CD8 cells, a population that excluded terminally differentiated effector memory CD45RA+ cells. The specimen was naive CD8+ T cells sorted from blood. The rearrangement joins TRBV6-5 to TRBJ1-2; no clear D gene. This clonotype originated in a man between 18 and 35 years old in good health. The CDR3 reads CASSYSDNYGYTF. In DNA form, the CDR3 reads TGTGCCAGCAGTTACTCCGACAACTATGGCTACACCTTC.